Shown below are 15 T cell receptor beta chains from a single sample sequenced in a study of blood T cells in healthy people across ages. A J-beta primer mix and a sample-barcoded 5' primer were used in a second PCR of about 6 to 12 cycles. TCRdb recomputed calls from the 5' RACE reads with MiXCR, one row per CDR3 protein. The table has roughly 1.6 million distinct CDR3 sequences, about 32% seen once. The sequencing sample was made of blood. The receptors shown here come from a woman under 40 in good health.

The rearrangement joins TRBV4-1 to TRBJ2-3; tentatively, D is TRBD1 or TRBD2 (5 bases each). The CDR3 has 17 residues. V gave up 4 bases and J gave up 4 bases, with 21 bases separating them. The V gene's germline CDR1 is MGHRA and CDR2 YSYEKL. CDR3 protein: CASSPQVGGSKADTQYF. The CDR3 DNA follows: TGCGCCAGCAGCCCACAGGTTGGGGGATCGAAAGCAGATACGCAGTATTTT.

For this clonotype: At one end the junction does not follow the germline gene, possibly because of a read error. V and J are TRBV15 and TRBJ2-1; 10 nucleotides align to TRBD2. The CDR3 has 14 amino acids. CDR1 LNHNV and CDR2 YYDKDF come from the germline V gene (reference sequence). CDR3 in DNA: TGTGCCGCCAGAGAGCGGGAGGGCAGGAATGAGCAGTTCTTC. This sequence encodes CAAREREGRNEQFF. Combining the CDR3 with reference TRBV15 and TRBJ2-1 gives the whole variable domain DAMVIQNPRYQVTQFGKPVTLSCSQTLNHNVMYWYQQKSSQAPKLLFHYYDKDFNNEADTPDNFQSRRPNTSFCFLDIRSPGLGDTAMYLCAAREREGRNEQFFGPGTRLTVL.

The rearrangement uses TRBV11-1 and TRBJ2-7; D unresolved. Germline V gene data show CDR1 as SGHAT and CDR2 as FQDESV (reference sequence). The V end was cut by 8 bases, the J end by 7 bases, with 12 bases between. The CDR3 totals 11 residues. CDR3 protein: CASGPLYEQYF. The CDR3 DNA sequence: TGTGCCAGCGGACCACTCTATGAGCAGTACTTC. Drawing the rest from reference TRBV11-1 and TRBJ2-7, the complete variable domain is EAEVAQSPRYKITEKSQAVAFWCDPISGHATLYWYRQILGQGPELLVQFQDESVVDDSQLPKDRFSAERLKGVDSTLKIQPAELGDSAMYLCASGPLYEQYFGPGTRLTVT.

This clonotype was found a few times. The rearrangement links TRBV4-1 to TRBJ1-2, with D perhaps matching TRBD1 (6 bases). Germline V gene lookup returns CDR1 MGHRA and CDR2 YSYEKL. CDR3 length equals 13 residues. V was cut by 2 bases and J by 8 bases, with 12 bases left in between. DNA of the CDR3: TGCGCCAGCAGCCAAAGGGGGATTCGCGGCTACACCTTC. Translation: CASSQRGIRGYTF.

The chain combines TRBV7-9 with TRBJ1-2; possible D gene TRBD1, 5 bases. V was trimmed by 8 bases and J by 7 bases, leaving 14 bases between them. The germline V gene encodes CDR1 SEHNR and CDR2 FQNEAQ (reference sequence). The CDR3 extends over 12 amino acids. As DNA, the CDR3 is TGTGCCAGCGGATCCGCGGGGCTTGGCTACACCTTC. Protein product: CASGSAGLGYTF.

As for this clonotype: At one of its ends the junction is not consistent with the germline gene, which may arise from a read error. The rearrangement uses TRBV12-3 or TRBV12-4 and TRBJ1-2, with TRBD1 matching 10 bases. The CDR3 length is 15 residues. CDR3 in DNA: TGTGCCAGCAGGCCCGGTTGGACAGGGGGTTATGGGTACACCTTC. Its translation: CASRPGWTGGYGYTF.

The rearrangement uses TRBV5-1 and TRBJ2-6; D is ambiguous. The CDR3 loop spans 16 amino acids. Trimming removed 7 bases at V and 0 bases at J, with 14 bases between. Germline V gene data show CDR1 as SGHRS and CDR2 as YFSETQ. The CDR3 is CASRKEPSSGANVLTF. The CDR3 DNA reads as TGCGCCAGCCGGAAGGAGCCGAGCTCTGGGGCCAACGTCCTGACTTTC.

The rearrangement joins TRBV18 to TRBJ2-7, with D uncertain. Germline V gene data show CDR1 as KGHSH and CDR2 as LQKENI. V lost 2 bases and J lost 4, with 15 bases in between. The CDR3 is made up of 15 amino acids. CDR3 protein: CASSPFNSPSYEQYF. As DNA, the CDR3 is TGTGCCAGCTCACCATTTAACTCGCCCAGTTACGAGCAGTACTTC.

There are a few counts of this clonotype. The chain has TRBV9 and TRBJ2-5; 7 nucleotides match TRBD1. J gave up 2 bases and V 3 bases, and 10 bases lay outside the gene matches. In germline, CDR1 is SGDLS, CDR2 YYNGEE. CDR3 length: 16 amino acids. The CDR3: CASSGATGVGQETQYF. CDR3 DNA: TGTGCCAGCAGCGGAGCCACAGGGGTAGGGCAAGAGACCCAGTACTTC.

This clonotype was seen more than once but under ten times. The chain combines TRBV9 with TRBJ1-2; no firm D call. This CDR3 is 14 amino acids long. Deletions cut 0 bases from V and 7 bases from J, with 13 bases between. CDR1 is SGDLS and CDR2 is YYNGEE in the germline V gene. CDR3 sequence: CASSVALAEGGYTF. The CDR3 coding sequence is TGTGCCAGCAGCGTAGCTTTAGCCGAGGGTGGCTACACCTTC.

This rearrangement joins TRBV21-1 to TRBJ2-7; the DNA was not used to check the table's D call, TRBD2. TRBV21-1 is a known pseudogene. The CDR3 extends over 12 amino acids. Here the CDR3 DNA reads TGTGCCAGCACCCTCACACCCTACGAGCAGTACTTC. Translating gives CASTLTPYEQYF.

J is TRBJ1-1 and V is TRBV15; 7 bases align to TRBD1. This CDR3 has 16 amino acids. CDR1 LNHNV and CDR2 YYDKDF come from the germline V gene (reference sequence). Trimming took 1 base from V and 7 from J; bases not matched to a gene: 12. The CDR3 loop reads CATSRGLGQVSGEAFF. The CDR3 coding sequence is TGTGCCACCAGCAGAGGTTTAGGACAGGTATCGGGTGAAGCTTTCTTT.

Only a few counts were recorded for this clonotype. V and J are TRBV3-1 and TRBJ2-7; tentatively, D is TRBD2 (6 bases). The CDR3 sequence is 15 residues long. Between the trimmed V and J ends, which lost 6 bases and 1 base, there was a span of 16 bases. The germline V gene has CDR1 LGHDT and CDR2 YNNKEL (reference sequence). CDR3 nucleotide sequence: TGTGCCAGCAGTCAGACTAGTCCAACTTCCTACGAGCAGTACTTC. It encodes CASSQTSPTSYEQYF.

The genes are TRBV28 and TRBJ2-3; TRBD2 matches at 10 bases. The germline CDR1 and CDR2 sequences are MDHEN and SYDVKM. The CDR3 spans 15 residues. The J segment lost 6 bases and the V segment lost 6 bases, leaving 9 bases of the junction unmatched. CDR3 loop: CASSPLAGLSDTQYF. CDR3 in DNA: TGTGCCAGCAGCCCACTAGCGGGACTCTCGGATACGCAGTATTTT.

The V gene is TRBV20-1, the J gene TRBJ2-7; maybe TRBD1 (6 bases). The CDR3 is 14 residues long. V lost 5 bases, J lost 6 bases, and 20 bases lay in between. From germline, CDR1 is DFQATT and CDR2 SNEGSKA (reference sequence). DNA for the CDR3: TGCAGTGCTGACAAAGGGGGAACTTCAGGCGAGCAGTACTTC. As protein: CSADKGGTSGEQYF.